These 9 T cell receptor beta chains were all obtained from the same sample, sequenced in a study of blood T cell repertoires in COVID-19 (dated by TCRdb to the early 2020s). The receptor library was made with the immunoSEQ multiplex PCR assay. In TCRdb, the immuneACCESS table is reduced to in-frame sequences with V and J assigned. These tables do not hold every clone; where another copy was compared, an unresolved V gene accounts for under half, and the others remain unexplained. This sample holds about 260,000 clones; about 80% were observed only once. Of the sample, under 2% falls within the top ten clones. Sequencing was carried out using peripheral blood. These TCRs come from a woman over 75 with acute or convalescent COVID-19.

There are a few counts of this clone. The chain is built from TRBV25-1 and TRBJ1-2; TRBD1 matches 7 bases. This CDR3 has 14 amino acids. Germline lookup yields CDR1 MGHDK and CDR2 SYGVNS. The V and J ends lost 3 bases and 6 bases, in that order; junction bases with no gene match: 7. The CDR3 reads CASSESWTGDGYTF. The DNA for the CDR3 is TGTGCCAGCAGTGAGTCCTGGACAGGAGATGGCTACACCTTC.

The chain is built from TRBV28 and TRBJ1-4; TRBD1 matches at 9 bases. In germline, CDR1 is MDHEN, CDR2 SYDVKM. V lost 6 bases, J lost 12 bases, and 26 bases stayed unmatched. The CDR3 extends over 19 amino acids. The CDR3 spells CASSITGGRREMKLRELFF. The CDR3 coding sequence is TGTGCCAGCAGCATCACAGGGGGCCGGCGGGAAATGAAATTAAGGGAACTGTTTTTT.

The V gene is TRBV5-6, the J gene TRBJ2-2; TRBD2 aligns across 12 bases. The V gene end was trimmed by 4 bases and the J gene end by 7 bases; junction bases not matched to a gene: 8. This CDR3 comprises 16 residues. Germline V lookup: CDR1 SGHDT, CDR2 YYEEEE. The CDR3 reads CASSLRLAGVIGELFF. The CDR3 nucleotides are TGTGCCAGCAGCCTGCGACTAGCGGGAGTTATCGGGGAGCTGTTTTTT.

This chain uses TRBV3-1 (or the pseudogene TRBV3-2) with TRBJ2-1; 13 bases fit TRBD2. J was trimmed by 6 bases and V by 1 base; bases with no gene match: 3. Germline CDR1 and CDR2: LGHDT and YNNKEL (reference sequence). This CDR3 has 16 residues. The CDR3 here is CASSQAGLAGANEQFF. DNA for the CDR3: TGTGCCAGCAGCCAAGCCGGACTAGCGGGAGCCAATGAGCAGTTCTTC.

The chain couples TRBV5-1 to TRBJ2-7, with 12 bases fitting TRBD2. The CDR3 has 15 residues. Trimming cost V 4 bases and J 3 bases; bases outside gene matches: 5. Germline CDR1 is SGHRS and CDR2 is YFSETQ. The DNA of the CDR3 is TGCGCCAGCAGCGAGACTAGCGGGAGAGTCTACGAGCAGTACTTC. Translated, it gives CASSETSGRVYEQYF.

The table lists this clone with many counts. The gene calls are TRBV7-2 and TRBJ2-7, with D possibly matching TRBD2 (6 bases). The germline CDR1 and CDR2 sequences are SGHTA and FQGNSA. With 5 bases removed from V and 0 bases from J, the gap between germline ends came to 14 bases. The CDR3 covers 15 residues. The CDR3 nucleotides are TGTGCCAGCAGCCTGCGGGGCTTCAGCTCCTACGAGCAGTACTTC. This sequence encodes CASSLRGFSSYEQYF.

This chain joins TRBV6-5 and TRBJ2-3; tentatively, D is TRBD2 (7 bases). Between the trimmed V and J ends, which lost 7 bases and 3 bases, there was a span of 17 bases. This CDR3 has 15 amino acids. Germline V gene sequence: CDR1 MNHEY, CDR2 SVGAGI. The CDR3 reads CASTPRGGRTDTQYF. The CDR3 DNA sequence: TGTGCCAGCACCCCTAGGGGGGGCAGGACAGATACGCAGTATTTT.

The CDR3, as DNA: TGTGCCAGCAGCTTAGCCCCTACAGGGGAGGGCAATCAGCCCCAGCATTTT. Its protein product is CASSLAPTGEGNQPQHF. The chain has TRBV7-6 and TRBJ1-5, with 7 bases identical to TRBD1. CDR3 length equals 17 residues. Trimming cost V 0 bases and J 2 bases; bases outside gene matches: 7. Germline V gives CDR1 SGHVS, CDR2 FNYEAQ.

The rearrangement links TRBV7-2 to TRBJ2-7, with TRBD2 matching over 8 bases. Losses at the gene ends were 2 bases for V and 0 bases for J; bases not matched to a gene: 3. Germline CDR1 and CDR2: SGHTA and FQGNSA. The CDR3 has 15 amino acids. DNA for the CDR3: TGTGCCAGCAGCTTATCGGCGGGGGGCTCCTACGAGCAGTACTTC. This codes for CASSLSAGGSYEQYF.